This TCR beta chain comes out of a study of OX40 agonist ivuxolimab in advanced cancers. Data came from immunoSEQ multiplex PCR; TCRdb stores just in-frame clones and leaves some out. The table shows about 15,000 clones, with 85% to 95% occurring only once. This TCR came from an adult with an advanced solid tumor such as melanoma, head and neck, liver or kidney cancer. This material consisted of CD4+ or CD8+ T cells sorted from blood, taken in a trial of the OX40 agonist ivuxolimab.

CDR3 sequence: CASSIAGTDYEQYF. CDR3 nucleotide sequence: TGTGCCAGTAGTATAGCCGGGACGGACTACGAGCAGTACTTC. The rearrangement joins TRBV19 to TRBJ2-7; D is perhaps TRBD1 or TRBD2 (5 bases each). The CDR3 consists of 14 residues. The germline CDR1 and CDR2 sequences are LNHDA and SQIVND (reference sequence). Trimming shortened V by 1 base and J by 3 bases, and 10 bases separated the two germline ends.